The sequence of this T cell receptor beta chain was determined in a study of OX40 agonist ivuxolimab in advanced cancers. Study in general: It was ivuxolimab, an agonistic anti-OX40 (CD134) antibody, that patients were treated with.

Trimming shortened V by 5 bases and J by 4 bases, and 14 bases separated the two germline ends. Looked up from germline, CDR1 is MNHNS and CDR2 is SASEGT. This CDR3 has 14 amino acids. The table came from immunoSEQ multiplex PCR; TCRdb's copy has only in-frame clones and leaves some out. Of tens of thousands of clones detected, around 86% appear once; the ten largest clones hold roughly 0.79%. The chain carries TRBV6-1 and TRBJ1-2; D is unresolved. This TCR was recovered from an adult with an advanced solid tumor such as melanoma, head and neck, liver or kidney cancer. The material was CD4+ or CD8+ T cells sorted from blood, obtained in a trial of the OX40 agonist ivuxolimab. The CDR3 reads CASSPTVQSYGYTF. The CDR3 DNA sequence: TGTGCCAGCAGTCCGACGGTACAGAGCTATGGCTACACCTTC.